What follows are 27 T cell receptor beta chains derived from one specimen sequenced in a study of T cell responses to AZD1222 COVID-19 vaccine. The table came from immunoSEQ multiplex PCR; TCRdb's copy has only in-frame clones and leaves some out. The sample contains approximately 180,000 clones, about 88% of which appear only once. This material consisted of peripheral blood, taken 28 days after the second AZD1222 dose. These receptors all stem from an adult who received the AZD1222 COVID-19 vaccine.

As regards this clone: The same CDR3 arises from other DNA sequences in this sample as well. The V call is TRBV20-1, the J call TRBJ2-3; D uncertain. V was shortened by 6 bases and J by 4 bases, with 8 bases between the two germline ends. Germline V lookup: CDR1 DFQATT, CDR2 SNEGSKA (reference sequence). The CDR3 has 11 amino acids. This chain's CDR3 is CSARSADTQYF. As DNA, the CDR3 is TGCAGTGCACGATCAGCAGATACGCAGTATTTT.

The rearrangement joins TRBV7-3 to TRBJ2-3; D unresolved. The CDR3 runs 12 residues. V lost 1 base and J lost 5, with 4 bases in between. The germline V gene encodes CDR1 SGHTA and CDR2 FQGTGA. The CDR3 sequence: CASSLSEDTQYF. The CDR3 DNA is TGTGCCAGCAGCTTAAGCGAAGATACGCAGTATTTT.

The chain joins TRBV13 to TRBJ2-7; TRBD1 matches 10 bases. CDR3 length equals 15 residues. The junction had 6 bases not matched to a gene; V was cut back by 0 bases and J by 7 bases. The germline CDR1 and CDR2 sequences are PRHDT and FYEKMQ (reference sequence). CDR3 region: CASSLGPGQGREQYF. The CDR3 region has the DNA TGTGCCAGCAGCTTAGGCCCGGGACAGGGGAGGGAGCAGTACTTC.

This chain links TRBV6-6 with TRBJ2-1; 8 positions match TRBD1. The CDR3 is 15 amino acids. Trimming took 6 bases from V and 7 from J; bases not matched to a gene: 11. The germline V gene encodes CDR1 MNHNY and CDR2 SVGAGI (reference sequence). CDR3 sequence: CASSGPGGASNEQFF. The CDR3 bases are TGTGCCAGCAGCGGACCAGGGGGCGCGAGTAATGAGCAGTTCTTC.

The J gene is TRBJ2-7, the V gene TRBV19, with D unresolved. Trimming stripped 8 bases from V and 1 base from J, with 12 bases between. The germline V gene has CDR1 LNHDA and CDR2 SQIVND (reference sequence). This CDR3 is 13 amino acids long. Here the CDR3 reads CASQSSGSYEQYF. For the CDR3, the DNA is TGTGCCAGTCAATCATCAGGATCCTACGAGCAGTACTTC.

The sample holds one count of this clone. The DNA is left out, because the CDR3 cannot be placed on it with certainty; the CDR3 is given as TCRdb lists it. This chain connects TRBV2 to TRBJ1-5. CDR1 and CDR2 from the germline V gene are SNHLY and FYNNEI. The CDR3 is 15 amino acids long, termini counted. The CDR3 loop is CASSEEGSQFSPSIF.

The chain carries TRBV14 and TRBJ1-2, with D unclear. CDR1 and CDR2 (germline): SGHDN, FVKESK. The CDR3 length is 13 residues. V dropped 4 bases and J dropped 8 bases, with 14 bases sitting between them. The CDR3, as DNA: TGTGCCAGCAGCCCGGACCTTACGAGGGGCTACACCTTC. Encoded protein: CASSPDLTRGYTF.

V is TRBV4-3 and J is TRBJ1-1, with a weak D call TRBD1 (6 bases). The V end was cut by 0 bases, the J end by 5 bases, with 22 bases between. Germline V CDR1 and CDR2: LGHNA, YSLEER. The CDR3 spans 18 residues. CDR3 DNA: TGCGCCAGCAGCCAAGATCGGGGGCCAGGGGCGAGTCGAACTGAAGCTTTCTTT. Its protein is CASSQDRGPGASRTEAFF.

The chain links TRBV5-1 to TRBJ2-5, with D uncertain. V was clipped by 0 bases and J by 5 bases, with 11 bases between them. This CDR3 comprises 14 residues. In germline, CDR1 is SGHRS, CDR2 YFSETQ. The CDR3 region is CASSLDGRHETQYF. CDR3 sequence (DNA): TGCGCCAGCAGCTTGGACGGCCGGCACGAGACCCAGTACTTC.

This rearrangement joins TRBV6-5 to TRBJ2-1; 7 bases line up with TRBD2. In germline, CDR1 is MNHEY, CDR2 SVGAGI. V shed 0 bases and J 12 bases; nucleotides not matched to a gene: 14. CDR3 length: 16 amino acids. The chain's CDR3 is CASSYSIQRDYRRQFF. For the CDR3, the DNA is TGTGCCAGCAGTTACTCGATCCAGCGGGATTACAGAAGGCAGTTCTTC.

The genes are TRBV7-8 and TRBJ2-1; D ambiguous. The CDR3 has 13 residues. Trimming shortened V by 3 bases and J by 8 bases, and 11 bases separated the two germline ends. The germline V gene has CDR1 SGHVS and CDR2 FQNEAQ. CDR3 loop: CASSLDRSDEQFF. As DNA, the CDR3 is TGTGCCAGCAGCTTGGATAGATCGGATGAGCAGTTCTTC.

This sequence joins TRBV28 and TRBJ2-1; D remains ambiguous. Germline-derived CDR1 and CDR2 are MDHEN and SYDVKM. The CDR3 is made up of 11 amino acids. Between the trimmed V and J ends, which lost 6 bases and 8 bases, there was a span of 8 bases. This CDR3 is CASSPADEQFF. Written as DNA, the CDR3 is TGTGCCAGCAGCCCTGCGGATGAGCAGTTCTTC.

This clone has a single count. The chain uses TRBV3-1 (or the pseudogene TRBV3-2) and TRBJ2-3, with 9 bases that match TRBD2. V trimming: 4 bases; J trimming: 0 bases; junction bases outside the gene matches: 11. The germline V gene has CDR1 LGHDT and CDR2 YNNKEL (reference sequence). The CDR3 contains 18 residues. CDR3 sequence reads: CASSRAAGGQASTDTQYF. CDR3 sequence (DNA): TGTGCCAGCAGCCGGGCAGCGGGAGGACAGGCTAGCACAGATACGCAGTATTTT.

The rearrangement uses TRBV6-4 and TRBJ2-1, with 10 bases that match TRBD2. V dropped 3 bases and J dropped 7; count of bases not matched to a gene: 6. This CDR3 is built from 15 residues. CDR1 and CDR2 (germline): MRHNA, SNTAGT. CDR3 in amino acids: CASSEYTSGVNEQFF. CDR3 DNA: TGTGCCAGCAGTGAGTATACTAGCGGGGTAAATGAGCAGTTCTTC.

The chain is built from TRBV9 and TRBJ2-3; D perhaps matches TRBD2 (5 bases). Germline V CDR1 and CDR2: SGDLS, YYNGEE. Trimming shortened V by 4 bases and J by 6 bases, and 9 bases separated the two germline ends. The CDR3 extends over 12 amino acids. The CDR3 protein is CASSLRDDTQYF. DNA of the CDR3: TGTGCCAGCAGCTTGAGGGATGATACGCAGTATTTT.

The chain recombines TRBV11-2 with TRBJ2-2; no firm D call. The CDR3 has 13 residues. The germline gives CDR1 SGHAT, CDR2 FQNNGV. V shed 5 bases and J shed 5 bases, with 9 bases lying between them. Written as DNA, the CDR3 is TGTGCCAGCAGCAGAGCAAGAACCGGGGAGCTGTTTTTT. Translated, it gives CASSRARTGELFF.

The rearrangement joins TRBV6-5 to TRBJ2-3, with TRBD2 matching 7 bases. V was pared by 11 bases and J by 3 bases, with 5 bases of the junction left unmatched. Germline V lookup: CDR1 MNHEY, CDR2 SVGAGI. CDR3 size: 12 residues. CDR3: CASGEGTDTQYF. CDR3 in DNA: TGTGCCTCCGGGGAGGGGACAGATACGCAGTATTTT.

The gene calls are TRBV4-1 and TRBJ2-7; TRBD2 might be the D (6 bases). The germline V and J ends were trimmed by 0 bases and 4 bases, with 16 bases remaining between them. The germline gives CDR1 MGHRA, CDR2 YSYEKL. The CDR3 is 16 residues long. The CDR3 bases are TGCGCCAGCAGCCAAGAGGTGACTAGAGGTGCTTACGAGCAGTACTTC. It specifies CASSQEVTRGAYEQYF.

The V and J genes are TRBV11-2 and TRBJ2-1; tentative D call: TRBD2 (6 bases). The germline gives CDR1 SGHAT, CDR2 FQNNGV. The CDR3 is 16 amino acids. Trimming took off 6 bases at V and 0 bases at J, with 15 bases between the two ends. The CDR3 loop reads CASSSLLATSYNEQFF. The CDR3 DNA sequence: TGTGCCAGCAGTTCCCTTCTAGCGACCTCCTACAATGAGCAGTTCTTC.

The chain uses TRBV5-4 and TRBJ2-1, with a possible D match to TRBD2 (7 bases). Germline CDR1 is SGHNT and CDR2 is YYREEE (reference sequence). Trimming shortened V by 3 bases and J by 2 bases, and 12 bases separated the two germline ends. This CDR3 contains 15 residues. This CDR3 reads CASSSGGGAYNEQFF. DNA of the CDR3: TGTGCCAGCAGCTCCGGCGGGGGCGCCTACAATGAGCAGTTCTTC.

V usage is TRBV28 and J usage is TRBJ2-1; 8 bases agree with TRBD1. From germline, CDR1 is MDHEN and CDR2 SYDVKM. The CDR3 has 13 residues. V trimming: 3 bases; J trimming: 7 bases; junction bases outside the gene matches: 2. CDR3 amino acids: CASSLDRDNEQFF. The CDR3 nucleotides read TGTGCCAGCAGTTTGGACAGGGATAATGAGCAGTTCTTC.

This chain uses TRBV18 with TRBJ2-5; no reliable D call. The CDR3 runs 10 residues. From germline, CDR1 is KGHSH and CDR2 LQKENI. V lost 8 bases to trimming and J lost 5 bases, with 6 bases between them. CDR3 in amino acids: CASHGETQYF. CDR3 DNA: TGTGCCAGCCACGGGGAGACCCAGTACTTC.

This chain uses TRBV5-4 with TRBJ2-7, with 7 bases matching TRBD2. There are 15 residues in the CDR3. The junction had 11 bases not matched to a gene; V was cut back by 4 bases and J by 4 bases. Germline assignment: CDR1 SGHNT and CDR2 YYREEE (reference sequence). The CDR3 DNA reads as TGTGCCAGCAGCCCACCCGGCGGGAGCAGGTACGAGCAGTACTTC. Translating gives CASSPPGGSRYEQYF.

The chain joins TRBV28 to TRBJ2-7; 10 nucleotides align to TRBD2. After removal of 5 bases from V and 3 bases from J, the junction contained 10 bases not matched to a gene. In germline, CDR1 is MDHEN, CDR2 SYDVKM. The CDR3 covers 16 residues. The CDR3 nucleotides read TGTGCCAGCAGTCCCCCTCGACTAGCGGGCCACTACGAGCAGTACTTC. It specifies CASSPPRLAGHYEQYF.

As to this clone: The same CDR3 arises from other DNA sequences in this sample as well. The V gene is TRBV18, the J gene TRBJ1-5; TRBD1 matches at 7 bases. V shed 3 bases and J 3 bases; nucleotides not matched to a gene: 2. The CDR3 has 14 residues. Germline-derived CDR1 and CDR2 are KGHSH and LQKENI. This CDR3 reads CASSPTGPNQPQHF. In DNA, the CDR3 is TGTGCCAGCTCACCGACAGGGCCCAATCAGCCCCAGCATTTT. The full variable domain, completed using reference TRBV18 and TRBJ1-5, is NAGVMQNPRHLVRRRGQEARLRCSPMKGHSHVYWYRQLPEEGLKFMVYLQKENIIDESGMPKERFSAEFPKEGPSILRIQQVVRGDSAAYFCASSPTGPNQPQHFGDGTRLSIL.

This sequence joins TRBV27 and TRBJ2-7, with TRBD2 matching 7 bases. This CDR3 has 12 residues. V trimming: 6 bases; J trimming: 4 bases; junction bases outside the gene matches: 3. The germline gives CDR1 MNHEY, CDR2 SMNVEV (reference sequence). The CDR3 loop reads CASSSGTYEQYF. CDR3 sequence (DNA): TGTGCCAGCAGCAGCGGGACTTACGAGCAGTACTTC.

The chain has TRBV28 and TRBJ2-1, with 8 positions matching TRBD1. V dropped 2 bases and J dropped 16; count of bases not matched to a gene: 7. The CDR3 is 12 residues long. Germline V gives CDR1 MDHEN, CDR2 SYDVKM. For the CDR3, the DNA is TGTGCCAGCAGTTTACGACAGGGGCTCCACTTCTTC. It specifies CASSLRQGLHFF.